The 3 T cell receptor beta chains presented below share a single source sample, sequenced in a study of T cell repertoires in cytomegalovirus infection. From the reads, TCRdb called clonotypes with MiXCR, one entry per CDR3 protein. Of 150,000 to 200,000 distinct CDR3 sequences listed, about 21% are singletons. The specimen was PBMCs. These receptors were collected from a human donor in good health (CMV status not recorded). Some clones in this sample may be carry-over from other donors' samples.

This clonotype was recorded many times. The chain is built from TRBV7-2 and TRBJ1-5; D possibly corresponds to TRBD1 (5 bases). Germline V gives CDR1 SGHTA, CDR2 FQGNSA. The CDR3 has 13 amino acids. The germline V and J ends were trimmed by 1 base and 11 bases, with 12 bases remaining between them. The CDR3 DNA sequence: TGTGCCAGCAGCTTAGAAGGGGCAGTAGCCCAGCATTTT. It specifies CASSLEGAVAQHF.

V gene TRBV11-3 combines with J gene TRBJ2-7; D is ambiguous. Trimming removed 5 bases from V and 2 bases from J, with 7 bases in between. From germline, CDR1 is SGHNT and CDR2 YENEEA. CDR3 length: 12 residues. The CDR3 DNA reads as TGTGCCAGCAGCCACCGGGCCTACGAGCAGTACTTC. Translating it yields CASSHRAYEQYF.

This clonotype has more than one count but fewer than ten. The CDR3, as DNA: TGTGCCAGCATCCGGCGAGAGACCGGGGAGCTGTTTTTT. The encoded protein is CASIRRETGELFF. V is TRBV6-2 or TRBV6-3 and J is TRBJ2-2; D is uncertain. The CDR3 is made up of 13 amino acids. V lost 7 bases, J lost 5 bases, and 11 bases lay in between. The germline V gene has CDR1 MNHEY and CDR2 SVGEGT.